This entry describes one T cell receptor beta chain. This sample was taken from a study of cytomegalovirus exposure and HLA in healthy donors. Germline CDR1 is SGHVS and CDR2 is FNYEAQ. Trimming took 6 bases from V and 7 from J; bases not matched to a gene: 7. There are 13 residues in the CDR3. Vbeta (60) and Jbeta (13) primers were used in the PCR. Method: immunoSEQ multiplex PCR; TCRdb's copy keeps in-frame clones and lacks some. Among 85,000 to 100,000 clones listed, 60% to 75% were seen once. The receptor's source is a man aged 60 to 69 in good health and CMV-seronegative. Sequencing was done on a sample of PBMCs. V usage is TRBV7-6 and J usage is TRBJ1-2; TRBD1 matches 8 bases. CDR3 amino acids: CASRTGVFGGYTF. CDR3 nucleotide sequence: TGTGCCAGCAGGACAGGGGTTTTCGGTGGCTACACCTTC.